The source of this T cell receptor beta chain is a study of identical twins. Whole-study results and caveats: Abundant cord blood beta clonotypes carried fewer insertions; memory repertoires showed none.

Germline-derived CDR1 and CDR2 are LGHDT and YNNKEL (reference sequence). CDR3 length: 14 amino acids. J lost 4 bases, V lost 1 base, and 3 bases had no gene match. Via MiXCR, TCRdb re-called the 5' RACE reads, giving one row per CDR3 protein. The sample has 200,000 to 250,000 distinct CDR3 sequences; roughly 13% are singletons. This clonotype was seen a few times. Its cognate antigen is unknown. This sample also appeared in a second study, on yellow fever vaccine responses in identical twins. That publication notes: Twins reportedly showed a vaccine T cell response that seemed partly convergent and partly personalized.

Sequences were obtained from memory (CD45RO+) T cells sorted from blood. The clonotype comes from a woman aged 18-35 years in good health. V is TRBV3-1 and J is TRBJ1-2; 7 bases map to TRBD1. The DNA of the CDR3 is TGTGCCAGCAGCCAAGTCCAGGGGGGCTATGGCTACACCTTC. Translating gives CASSQVQGGYGYTF.